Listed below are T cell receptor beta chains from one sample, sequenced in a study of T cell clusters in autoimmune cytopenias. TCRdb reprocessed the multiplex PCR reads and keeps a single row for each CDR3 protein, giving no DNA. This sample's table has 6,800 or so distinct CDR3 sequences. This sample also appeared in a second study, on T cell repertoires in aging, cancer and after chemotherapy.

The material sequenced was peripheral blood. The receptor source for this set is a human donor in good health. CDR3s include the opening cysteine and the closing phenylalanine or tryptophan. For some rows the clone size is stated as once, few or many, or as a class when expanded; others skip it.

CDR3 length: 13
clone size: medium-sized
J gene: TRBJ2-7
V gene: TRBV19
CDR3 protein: CASSARKGIEQYF

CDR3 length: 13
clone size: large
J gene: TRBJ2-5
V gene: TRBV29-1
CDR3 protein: CSVGTRFGETQYF

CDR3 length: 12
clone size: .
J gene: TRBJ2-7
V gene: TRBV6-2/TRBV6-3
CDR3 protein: CASSYDRVEQYF

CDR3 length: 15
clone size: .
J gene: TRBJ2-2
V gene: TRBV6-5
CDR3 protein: CASSYSRGATGELFF

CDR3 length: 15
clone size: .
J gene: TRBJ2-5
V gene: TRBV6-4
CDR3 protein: CASSPGTSDQETQYF

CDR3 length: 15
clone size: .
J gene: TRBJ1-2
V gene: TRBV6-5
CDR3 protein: CASSPDRGHIYGYTF

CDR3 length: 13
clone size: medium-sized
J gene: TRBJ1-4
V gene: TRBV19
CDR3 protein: CASRFGGNEKLFF

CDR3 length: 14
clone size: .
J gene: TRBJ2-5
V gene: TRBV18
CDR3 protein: CASSRDYLQETQYF

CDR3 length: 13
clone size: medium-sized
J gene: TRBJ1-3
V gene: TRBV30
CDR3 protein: CAWQLYSGNTIYF

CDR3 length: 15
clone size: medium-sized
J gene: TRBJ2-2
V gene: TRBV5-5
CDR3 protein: CASSLRPTNTGELFF

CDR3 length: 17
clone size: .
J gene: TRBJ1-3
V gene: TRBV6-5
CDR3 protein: CASSRTGPHNSGNTIYF

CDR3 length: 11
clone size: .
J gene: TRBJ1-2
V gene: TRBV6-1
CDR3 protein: CASFFNYGYTF

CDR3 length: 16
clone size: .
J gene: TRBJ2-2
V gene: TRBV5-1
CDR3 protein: CASSLGGQGNTGELFF

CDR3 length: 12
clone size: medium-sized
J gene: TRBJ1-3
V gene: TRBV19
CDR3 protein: CASRLGGNTIYF

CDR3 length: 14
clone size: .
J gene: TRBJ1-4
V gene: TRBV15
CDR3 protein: CATSRERVFEKLFF

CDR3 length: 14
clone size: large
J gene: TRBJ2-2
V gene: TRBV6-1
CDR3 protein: CASSEKEEVGELFF

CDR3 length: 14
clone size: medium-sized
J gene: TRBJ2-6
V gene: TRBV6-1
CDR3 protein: CASRTGDGANVLTF

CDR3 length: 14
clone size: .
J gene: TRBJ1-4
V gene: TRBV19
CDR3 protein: CASSPGTANEKLFF

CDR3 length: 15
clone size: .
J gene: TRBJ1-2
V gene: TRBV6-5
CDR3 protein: CASSYRGRGLYGYTF

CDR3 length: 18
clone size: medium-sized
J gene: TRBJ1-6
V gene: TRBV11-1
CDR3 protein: CASSSRTGLSSYNSPLHF

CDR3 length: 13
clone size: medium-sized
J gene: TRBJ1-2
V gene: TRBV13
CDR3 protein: CASSHRVGDGYTF

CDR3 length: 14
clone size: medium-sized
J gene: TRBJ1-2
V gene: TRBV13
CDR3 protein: CASSGDRGSYGYTF

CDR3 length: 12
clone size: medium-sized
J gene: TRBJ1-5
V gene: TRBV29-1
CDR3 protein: CSVGSPNQPQHF

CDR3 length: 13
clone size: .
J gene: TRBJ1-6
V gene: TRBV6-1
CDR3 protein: CATGQGANSPLHF

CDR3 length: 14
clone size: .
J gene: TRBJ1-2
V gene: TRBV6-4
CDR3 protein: CASSEEVADYGYTF

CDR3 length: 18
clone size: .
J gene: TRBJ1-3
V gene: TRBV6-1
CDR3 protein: CASSRVRRGLSSGNTIYF